Listed below are T cell receptor beta chains from one sample, sequenced in a study of blood T cell repertoires in COVID-19. Profiled with immunoSEQ multiplex PCR; TCRdb holds only in-frame clones, not every one. The sample lists fewer than 250,000 clones, around 84% occurring once. The material sequenced was peripheral blood. The receptors here all came from a man between 60 and 70 years old with acute or convalescent COVID-19. Each CDR3 is given with its conserved first and last residue. Each record gives: CDR3 protein, CDR3 DNA, J gene, V gene, D gene, clone size. The D gene is left open where the match is weak. Expanded clones are given a class, and other clones once, few, many or no size at all.

cdr3_aa: CASSPNTWGVQETQYF
cdr3_nt: TGTGCCAGCAGCCCAAACACATGGGGGGTCCAAGAGACCCAGTACTTC
j_call: TRBJ2-5
v_call: TRBV7-2
d_call: -
clone_size: -

cdr3_aa: CASSLRAGGRNEQFF
cdr3_nt: TGTGCCAGCAGCTTAAGGGCGGGGGGGCGAAATGAGCAGTTCTTC
j_call: TRBJ2-1
v_call: TRBV7-2
d_call: TRBD2
clone_size: -

cdr3_aa: CASSLGGRTDTQYF
cdr3_nt: TGTGCCAGCAGCTTGGGGGGGCGCACAGATACGCAGTATTTT
j_call: TRBJ2-3
v_call: TRBV5-6
d_call: -
clone_size: -

cdr3_aa: CASSAGGDTGELFF
cdr3_nt: TGTGCCAGCTCGGCGGGGGGGGACACCGGGGAGCTGTTTTTT
j_call: TRBJ2-2
v_call: TRBV7-3
d_call: TRBD2
clone_size: -

cdr3_aa: CASSLLSGNIAKNIQYF
cdr3_nt: TGCGCCAGCAGCTTGCTTTCCGGGAATATAGCCAAAAACATTCAGTACTTC
j_call: TRBJ2-4
v_call: TRBV5-1
d_call: -
clone_size: -

cdr3_aa: CSASWQGARSTEAFF
cdr3_nt: TGCAGTGCTAGTTGGCAGGGGGCGCGTTCCACTGAAGCTTTCTTT
j_call: TRBJ1-1
v_call: TRBV20-1
d_call: TRBD1
clone_size: -

cdr3_aa: CASSYVGQGEQYF
cdr3_nt: TGCGCCAGCAGCTACGTGGGGCAGGGCGAGCAGTACTTC
j_call: TRBJ2-7
v_call: TRBV5-1
d_call: -
clone_size: -

cdr3_aa: CASSEASGTHQPQHF
cdr3_nt: TGTGCCAGCAGTGAAGCGAGCGGAACCCATCAGCCCCAGCATTTT
j_call: TRBJ1-5
v_call: TRBV6-1
d_call: -
clone_size: once

cdr3_aa: CASSFVPAGGEQYF
cdr3_nt: TGTGCCAGCAGCTTTGTTCCGGCAGGGGGCGAGCAGTACTTC
j_call: TRBJ2-7
v_call: TRBV7-8
d_call: TRBD1
clone_size: -

cdr3_aa: CASSEGTGSYEQYF
cdr3_nt: TGTGCCAGCTCAGAAGGGACAGGGTCCTACGAGCAGTACTTC
j_call: TRBJ2-7
v_call: TRBV18
d_call: TRBD1
clone_size: -

cdr3_aa: CASRLQHSGANVLTF
cdr3_nt: TGTGCCAGTAGGCTACAGCACTCTGGGGCCAACGTCCTGACTTTC
j_call: TRBJ2-6
v_call: TRBV19
d_call: -
clone_size: -

cdr3_aa: CASSPQERGRTGELFF
cdr3_nt: TGTGCCAGCAGCCCCCAAGAGCGGGGACGGACCGGGGAGCTGTTTTTT
j_call: TRBJ2-2
v_call: TRBV7-3
d_call: TRBD2
clone_size: -

cdr3_aa: CASSELHTGGSTDTQYF
cdr3_nt: TGTGCCAGCAGTGAACTCCATACAGGGGGCAGCACAGATACGCAGTATTTT
j_call: TRBJ2-3
v_call: TRBV6-1
d_call: TRBD1
clone_size: -

cdr3_aa: CASSGGQPEKLFF
cdr3_nt: TGTGCCAGCAGCGGTGGACAGCCAGAAAAACTGTTTTTT
j_call: TRBJ1-4
v_call: TRBV2
d_call: -
clone_size: -

cdr3_aa: CASSQFSSAYEQYF
cdr3_nt: TGTGCCAGCAGCCAATTTTCTAGCGCCTACGAGCAGTACTTC
j_call: TRBJ2-7
v_call: TRBV16
d_call: -
clone_size: -

cdr3_aa: CASSAVVGQGEKLFF
cdr3_nt: TGTGCCAGCAGCGCCGTCGTCGGACAAGGGGAAAAACTGTTTTTT
j_call: TRBJ1-4
v_call: TRBV9
d_call: -
clone_size: -

cdr3_aa: CASSPLRDRGRGTGELFF
cdr3_nt: TGTGCCAGTAGCCCTCTCCGGGACAGGGGCCGTGGCACCGGGGAGCTGTTTTTT
j_call: TRBJ2-2
v_call: TRBV19
d_call: TRBD1
clone_size: few

cdr3_aa: CASSRGLLNTEAFF
cdr3_nt: TGTGCCAGCAGCAGAGGCCTGTTGAACACTGAAGCTTTCTTT
j_call: TRBJ1-1
v_call: TRBV14
d_call: -
clone_size: few

cdr3_aa: CASSLGTGNTIYF
cdr3_nt: TGTGCCAGCAGTCTCGGGACTGGAAACACCATATATTTT
j_call: TRBJ1-3
v_call: TRBV28
d_call: -
clone_size: -

cdr3_aa: CASSIIVGGPGTDTQYF
cdr3_nt: TGTGCCAGCAGTATTATCGTCGGGGGGCCGGGAACAGATACGCAGTATTTT
j_call: TRBJ2-3
v_call: TRBV11-2
d_call: -
clone_size: once

cdr3_aa: CASSLEPPGSSYNEQFF
cdr3_nt: TGTGCCAGCAGCTTAGAACCCCCGGGGAGCTCCTACAATGAGCAGTTCTTC
j_call: TRBJ2-1
v_call: TRBV7-6
d_call: -
clone_size: -

cdr3_aa: CASSLRSGVGYTF
cdr3_nt: TGTGCCAGCAGCTTAAGATCAGGGGTTGGCTACACCTTC
j_call: TRBJ1-2
v_call: TRBV7-8
d_call: -
clone_size: once

cdr3_aa: CASSVVGTSIHEQYF
cdr3_nt: TGTGCCAGCAGCGTAGTGGGGACTAGTATCCACGAGCAGTACTTC
j_call: TRBJ2-7
v_call: TRBV9
d_call: TRBD2
clone_size: -

cdr3_aa: CASSQTGQGNSPLHF
cdr3_nt: TGCGCCAGCAGCCAAACCGGACAGGGTAATTCACCCCTCCACTTT
j_call: TRBJ1-6
v_call: TRBV4-3
d_call: TRBD1
clone_size: few

cdr3_aa: CASSVATLAGALGNEQFF
cdr3_nt: TGTGCCAGCAGCGTAGCTACCCTAGCGGGGGCCCTAGGGAATGAGCAGTTCTTC
j_call: TRBJ2-1
v_call: TRBV9
d_call: TRBD2
clone_size: -

cdr3_aa: CATPRRGIYGYTF
cdr3_nt: TGTGCCACCCCGAGAAGGGGAATCTATGGCTACACCTTC
j_call: TRBJ1-2
v_call: TRBV6-5
d_call: -
clone_size: -

cdr3_aa: CASSDVGTGEGEQYF
cdr3_nt: TGCGCCAGCAGCGACGTCGGGACAGGGGAAGGCGAGCAGTACTTC
j_call: TRBJ2-7
v_call: TRBV5-1
d_call: TRBD1
clone_size: once

cdr3_aa: CAPHPFCDYGYTF
cdr3_nt: TGTGCGCCCCATCCCTTTTGCGACTATGGCTACACCTTC
j_call: TRBJ1-2
v_call: TRBV19
d_call: -
clone_size: few

cdr3_aa: CASSLRDRVGSPLHF
cdr3_nt: TGTGCCAGCAGCTTGAGGGACAGGGTGGGTTCACCCCTCCACTTT
j_call: TRBJ1-6
v_call: TRBV5-6
d_call: TRBD1
clone_size: -

cdr3_aa: CASSQASNADTQYF
cdr3_nt: TGTGCCAGCAGCCAAGCTTCCAACGCAGATACGCAGTATTTT
j_call: TRBJ2-3
v_call: TRBV7-3
d_call: -
clone_size: few

cdr3_aa: CASSESDREWEQYF
cdr3_nt: TGCGCCAGCAGTGAGTCTGACAGGGAGTGGGAGCAGTACTTC
j_call: TRBJ2-7
v_call: TRBV10-1
d_call: TRBD1
clone_size: -

cdr3_aa: CASSLTGGNTGELFF
cdr3_nt: TGTGCCAGCAGCTTAACGGGGGGCAACACCGGGGAGCTGTTTTTT
j_call: TRBJ2-2
v_call: TRBV7-2
d_call: -
clone_size: -

cdr3_aa: CASTWGQGRANEKLFF
cdr3_nt: TGTGCCAGCACCTGGGGACAGGGGAGGGCTAATGAAAAACTGTTTTTT
j_call: TRBJ1-4
v_call: TRBV27
d_call: TRBD1
clone_size: -

cdr3_aa: CASSLQGARVGTEAFF
cdr3_nt: TGTGCCAGCAGCTTACAGGGGGCGCGAGTAGGCACTGAAGCTTTCTTT
j_call: TRBJ1-1
v_call: TRBV7-9
d_call: TRBD1
clone_size: -